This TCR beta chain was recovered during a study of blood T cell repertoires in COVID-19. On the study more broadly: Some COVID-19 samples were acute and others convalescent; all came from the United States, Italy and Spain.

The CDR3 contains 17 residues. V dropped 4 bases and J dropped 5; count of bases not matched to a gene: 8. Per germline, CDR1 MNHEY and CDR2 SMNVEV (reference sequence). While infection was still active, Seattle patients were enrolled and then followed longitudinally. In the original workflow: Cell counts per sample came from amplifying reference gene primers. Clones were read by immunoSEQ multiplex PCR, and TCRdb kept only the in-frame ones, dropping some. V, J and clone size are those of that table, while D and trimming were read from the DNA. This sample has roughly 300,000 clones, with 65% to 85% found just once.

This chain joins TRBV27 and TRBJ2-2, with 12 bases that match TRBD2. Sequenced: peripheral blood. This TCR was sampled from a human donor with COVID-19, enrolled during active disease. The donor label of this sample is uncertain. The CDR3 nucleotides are TGTGCCAGCAGTTCTCACTCACTAGCGGGAGGAACCGGGGAGCTGTTTTTT. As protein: CASSSHSLAGGTGELFF.